These T cell receptor beta chains were read from a single sample in a study of blood T cell repertoires in COVID-19. Clones were read by immunoSEQ multiplex PCR, and TCRdb kept only the in-frame ones, dropping some. This sample yields more than 300,000 clones, of which about 91% are seen a single time; 1.5% to 2% belongs to the top ten. The sample consisted of peripheral blood. The receptors originated from a young woman with COVID-19, enrolled during active disease. CDR3s include the opening cysteine and the closing phenylalanine or tryptophan. A D gene is named only where the DNA matches it firmly. Only some rows state a clone size, as once, few, many or a class for expanded clones.

.,.,17,TRBV14,TRBJ1-1,CASSHSDPRQKNTEAFF,TGTGCCAGCAGCCATTCAGACCCCCGACAGAAGAACACTGAAGCTTTCTTT
TRBD1,.,16,TRBV7-2,TRBJ1-5,CASSLDGTGGTWPQHF,TGTGCCAGCAGCTTAGACGGGACAGGGGGGACTTGGCCCCAGCATTTT
.,.,14,TRBV11-2,TRBJ2-1,CASSPYGHDNEQFF,TGTGCCAGCAGCCCCTACGGACACGACAATGAGCAGTTCTTC
TRBD1,.,13,TRBV5-1,TRBJ1-1,CASSLGTGAEAFF,TGCGCCAGCAGCCTAGGGACAGGGGCTGAAGCTTTCTTT
.,.,15,TRBV5-5,TRBJ1-2,CASSLGVTGSRGYTF,TGTGCCAGCAGCTTGGGAGTTACAGGGAGTCGAGGCTACACCTTC
TRBD2,.,15,TRBV11-1,TRBJ2-1,CASSRLAGGPREQFF,TGTGCCAGCAGCCGACTAGCGGGGGGGCCGAGGGAGCAGTTCTTC
.,.,13,TRBV2,TRBJ1-1,CATLEAGRTEAFF,TGTGCCACCCTAGAGGCAGGGAGGACTGAAGCTTTCTTT
.,.,14,TRBV28,TRBJ1-2,CASEDSRTNYGYTF,TGTGCCAGCGAGGACAGCCGAACTAATTATGGCTACACCTTC
.,once,16,TRBV7-2,TRBJ2-3,CASSYWGRGGTDTQYF,TGTGCTAGCAGCTACTGGGGCAGGGGTGGCACAGATACGCAGTATTTT
TRBD2,.,16,TRBV27,TRBJ2-5,CASSLSGGGYQETQYF,TGTGCCAGCAGTTTATCTGGGGGGGGGTACCAAGAGACCCAGTACTTC
TRBD1,.,16,TRBV15,TRBJ1-2,CATSIDRGQGNYGYTF,TGTGCCACCAGCATTGACAGGGGTCAAGGAAACTATGGCTACACCTTC
.,.,13,TRBV18,TRBJ1-5,CASSPARDQPQHF,TGTGCCAGCTCACCCGCCCGCGATCAGCCCCAGCATTTT
.,.,15,TRBV24-1,TRBJ1-2,CATSDPTRGARGYTF,TGTGCCACCAGTGATCCAACCAGGGGAGCGAGGGGCTACACCTTC
.,.,13,TRBV3-1/TRBV3-2,TRBJ1-1,CASSRQPNTEAFF,TGTGCCAGCAGCCGGCAACCGAACACTGAAGCTTTCTTT
TRBD1,.,14,TRBV9,TRBJ1-1,CASSGVQGITEAFF,TGTGCCAGCAGCGGGGTACAGGGGATAACTGAAGCTTTCTTT
.,.,12,TRBV2,TRBJ1-1,CASTPGSTEAFF,TGTGCCAGCACACCGGGTTCCACTGAAGCTTTCTTT
.,.,14,TRBV9,TRBJ1-5,CASSVGGDGQPQHF,TGTGCCAGCAGCGTGGGGGGTGACGGTCAGCCCCAGCATTTT
TRBD1,.,14,TRBV30,TRBJ2-3,CAWDRGLSGGTQYF,TGTGCCTGGGACAGGGGGCTTTCGGGGGGTACGCAGTATTTT
.,.,13,TRBV12-2,TRBJ2-2,CAGPRCHGGELFF,TGTGCAGGGCCCCGGTGCCATGGCGGGGAGCTGTTTTTT
.,.,13,TRBV30,TRBJ2-7,CAWTGPSSYEQYF,TGTGCCTGGACAGGGCCGAGCTCCTACGAGCAGTACTTC
.,.,16,TRBV4-1,TRBJ2-3,CASEIRQTRRGDTQYF,TGCGCCAGCGAGATTCGCCAAACACGGCGGGGAGATACGCAGTATTTT
.,.,11,TRBV20-1,TRBJ1-1,CSVRGNTEAFF,TGCAGTGTCCGGGGGAACACTGAAGCTTTCTTT
.,.,13,TRBV2,TRBJ1-1,CASSAGLNTEAFF,TGTGCCAGCAGCGCGGGTTTGAACACTGAAGCTTTCTTT
.,once,13,TRBV15,TRBJ1-5,CATSRSDSSPQHF,TGTGCCACCAGCAGATCGGACAGTTCACCCCAGCATTTT
TRBD1,.,18,TRBV28,TRBJ1-2,CASSSLYNRGQGKYGYTF,TGTGCCAGCAGTTCATTGTATAACCGGGGACAGGGAAAATATGGCTACACCTTC
TRBD1,.,13,TRBV29-1,TRBJ1-5,CSAGDRGNQPQHF,TGCAGCGCCGGTGACAGGGGCAATCAGCCCCAGCATTTT
.,.,13,TRBV7-3,TRBJ1-1,CASSNYMNTEAFF,TGTGCCAGCAGCAACTATATGAACACTGAAGCTTTCTTT
TRBD1,.,13,TRBV29-1,TRBJ1-2,CSVWDRVGYGYTF,TGCAGCGTTTGGGACAGGGTGGGCTATGGCTACACCTTC
.,.,15,TRBV18,TRBJ2-5,CASSPYRREAETQYF,TGTGCCAGCTCACCATACAGGAGGGAAGCGGAGACCCAGTACTTC
.,.,13,TRBV2,TRBJ1-4,CASSDDRGEKLFF,TGTGCCAGCAGTGACGACCGGGGTGAAAAACTGTTTTTT
TRBD1,.,14,TRBV24-1,TRBJ1-2,CATSDSTGVYGYTF,TGTGCCACCAGTGACTCTACAGGGGTCTATGGCTACACCTTC
.,.,16,TRBV5-1,TRBJ1-4,CASRPDWGGPYEKLFF,TGCGCCAGCAGACCCGATTGGGGGGGGCCTTACGAAAAACTGTTTTTT
.,.,17,TRBV6-1,TRBJ1-5,CASIEEAASIRNQPQHF,TGTGCCAGCATTGAGGAGGCAGCCTCTATACGCAATCAGCCCCAGCATTTT
.,once,12,TRBV18,TRBJ1-1,CASSLAGAEAFF,TGTGCCAGCTCACTCGCAGGGGCTGAAGCTTTCTTT
TRBD2,.,17,TRBV28,TRBJ2-1,CASSLYRRGGLVYEQFF,TGTGCCAGCAGTTTATATAGGCGGGGGGGCCTAGTCTATGAGCAGTTCTTC
.,.,15,TRBV9,TRBJ1-5,CASSVGGREEQPQHF,TGTGCCAGCAGCGTAGGGGGCAGGGAAGAGCAGCCCCAGCATTTT
.,.,12,TRBV12-3/TRBV12-4,TRBJ1-2,CASSWEGVGYTF,TGTGCCAGCAGTTGGGAGGGGGTAGGCTACACCTTC
TRBD1,.,14,TRBV18,TRBJ1-5,CASSPGTGVQPQHF,TGTGCCAGCTCACCGGGGACAGGGGTTCAGCCCCAGCATTTT
.,.,17,TRBV13,TRBJ2-3,CASSLGLGGGPTDTQYF,TGTGCCAGCAGCTTAGGTCTTGGGGGGGGGCCCACAGATACGCAGTATTTT
TRBD1,.,14,TRBV3-1/TRBV3-2,TRBJ1-1,CASSATGGNTEAFF,TGTGCCAGCAGCGCGACAGGGGGGAACACTGAAGCTTTCTTT
.,.,12,TRBV2,TRBJ1-2,CASLDPGDGYTF,TGTGCCAGCCTGGACCCCGGGGATGGCTACACCTTC
TRBD1,few,16,TRBV10-3,TRBJ1-2,CAISDFPGQEEYGYTF,TGTGCCATCAGTGACTTCCCTGGACAGGAAGAGTATGGCTACACCTTC
.,.,16,TRBV6-1,TRBJ2-6,CASSEASGTGANVLTF,TGTGCCAGCAGTGAAGCTTCAGGGACTGGGGCCAACGTCCTGACTTTC
.,many,11,TRBV29-1,TRBJ1-4,CAARANEKLFF,TGCGCGGCTCGGGCTAATGAAAAACTGTTTTTT
.,.,11,TRBV7-6,TRBJ1-6,CASSSGWALHF,TGTGCCAGCAGCTCAGGTTGGGCCCTCCACTTT
TRBD1,.,12,TRBV2,TRBJ1-6,CASSPGTGALHF,TGTGCCAGCAGTCCAGGGACAGGGGCCCTCCACTTT
.,.,12,TRBV25-1,TRBJ2-2,CAWQSNTGELFF,TGTGCCTGGCAGTCGAACACCGGGGAGCTGTTTTTT
.,.,13,TRBV4-2,TRBJ2-7,CASSQRLIYEQYF,TGTGCCAGCAGTCAAAGACTGATCTACGAGCAGTACTTC
.,.,13,TRBV12-3/TRBV12-4,TRBJ2-1,CASSLGLNDEQFF,TGTGCCAGCAGTTTAGGACTAAACGATGAGCAGTTCTTC
.,.,15,TRBV19,TRBJ1-3,CASSTQDISGNTIYF,TGTGCCAGTAGTACCCAGGACATATCAGGAAACACCATATATTTT
.,.,17,TRBV7-2,TRBJ1-6,CASSLARGQFYNSPLHF,TGTGCCAGCAGCTTAGCCCGAGGACAGTTCTATAATTCACCCCTCCACTTT
.,.,14,TRBV7-2,TRBJ1-1,CASSSPGAVYEAFF,TGTGCCAGCAGCTCTCCGGGAGCGGTCTATGAAGCTTTCTTT
TRBD1,.,15,TRBV3-1/TRBV3-2,TRBJ1-1,CASSSSPGQGGRAFF,TGTGCCAGCAGTTCTTCCCCCGGACAGGGGGGCCGCGCTTTCTTT
.,.,16,TRBV5-6,TRBJ1-2,CASSFLGGSTDYGYTF,TGTGCCAGCAGCTTTTTAGGCGGATCAACGGACTATGGCTACACCTTC
.,.,14,TRBV7-2,TRBJ1-2,CASSSRSPGIGYTF,TGTGCCAGCAGCTCCCGGTCTCCCGGGATTGGCTACACCTTC
TRBD1,.,15,TRBV5-1,TRBJ2-2,CASSLTGEKTGELFF,TGCGCCAGCAGCTTGACAGGGGAAAAAACCGGGGAGCTGTTTTTT
TRBD1,.,14,TRBV11-2,TRBJ1-1,CASSWTGLNTEAFF,TGTGCCAGCAGCTGGACAGGGTTGAACACTGAAGCTTTCTTT